Listed below are T cell receptor beta chains from one sample, sequenced in a study of Ad26.COV2.S vaccination and SARS-CoV-2 variants. Profiling relied on immunoSEQ multiplex PCR, and the TCRdb table lists in-frame clones only, not all of them. The profile shows about 320,000 clones, about 82% of them singletons. This sample comprised peripheral blood, obtained in a trial of Ad26.COV2.S vaccine versus placebo. The receptors stem from a person between 18 and 65 years old who received the Ad26.COV2.S COVID-19 vaccine or a placebo. Each CDR3 is given with its conserved first and last residue. The D gene is left open where the match is weak. Clone size, where shown, is once, few, many, or a class for clones that have expanded.

D gene,V gene,J gene,clone size,CDR3 protein,CDR3 DNA
TRBD2,TRBV6-2/TRBV6-3,TRBJ2-1,once,CASSRPIAGGYNEQFF,TGTGCCAGCAGTCGCCCTATAGCGGGGGGTTACAATGAGCAGTTCTTC
TRBD1,TRBV19,TRBJ1-2,-,CASSIPGQGNYGYTF,TGTGCCAGTAGTATACCGGGACAGGGGAACTATGGCTACACCTTC
-,TRBV12-5,TRBJ1-1,-,CASGLQGSNTEAFF,TGTGCTAGTGGATTACAGGGCTCGAACACTGAAGCTTTCTTT
TRBD2,TRBV2,TRBJ2-1,-,CASTGLAGVGEQFF,TGTGCCAGCACCGGACTAGCGGGGGTAGGGGAGCAGTTCTTC
TRBD1,TRBV5-1,TRBJ1-1,-,CASSSYRGNTEAFF,TGCGCCAGCAGCTCGTACAGGGGAAACACTGAAGCTTTCTTT
-,TRBV27,TRBJ2-7,-,CASSSNLDWGNEQYF,TGTGCCAGCAGTTCGAATCTTGACTGGGGCAACGAGCAGTACTTC
-,TRBV10-3,TRBJ1-5,-,CAISESRNRGNQPQHF,TGTGCCATCAGTGAGTCGAGGAACCGAGGCAATCAGCCCCAGCATTTT
-,TRBV27,TRBJ2-1,-,CASSLSPRKGGLDEQFF,TGTGCCAGCAGTTTATCCCCTCGGAAGGGGGGTTTGGATGAGCAGTTCTTC
TRBD1,TRBV6-2/TRBV6-3,TRBJ2-2,once,CASSPGTGVYTGELFF,TGTGCCAGCAGCCCTGGGACAGGGGTATACACCGGGGAGCTGTTTTTT
-,TRBV30,TRBJ1-5,-,CAWSLSRSNQPQHF,TGTGCCTGGAGTTTGAGCCGAAGCAATCAGCCCCAGCATTTT
-,TRBV19,TRBJ1-5,-,CASSATDYSNQPQHF,TGTGCCAGTAGTGCCACGGATTATAGCAATCAGCCCCAGCATTTT
TRBD1,TRBV19,TRBJ1-5,-,CASTKQGGEYQPQHF,TGTGCCAGTACAAAACAGGGGGGGGAGTATCAGCCCCAGCATTTT
TRBD1,TRBV6-2/TRBV6-3,TRBJ2-7,-,CASSPSQGQLLSYEQYF,TGTGCCAGCAGTCCCTCTCAGGGACAGCTCCTCTCCTACGAGCAGTACTTC
-,TRBV15,TRBJ2-7,once,CATSREYSYEQYF,TGTGCCACCAGCAGAGAATACTCCTACGAGCAGTACTTC
-,TRBV3-1/TRBV3-2,TRBJ1-2,-,CASSQNSNYGYTF,TGTGCCAGCAGCCAAAATTCTAACTATGGCTACACCTTC
-,TRBV19,TRBJ1-1,-,CASKESTGLLNTEAFF,TGTGCCAGTAAGGAGAGTACCGGACTCCTGAACACTGAAGCTTTCTTT
-,TRBV19,TRBJ1-5,-,CASSHRSQDSNQPQHF,TGTGCCAGTAGCCACAGGAGCCAAGATAGCAATCAGCCCCAGCATTTT
-,TRBV5-1,TRBJ2-5,once,CASSLGGRSNQETQYF,TGCGCCAGCAGCTTGGGGGGGAGGAGCAACCAAGAGACCCAGTACTTC
TRBD1,TRBV30,TRBJ2-7,-,CAWSRGQGIYEQYF,TGTGCCTGGAGTAGGGGACAGGGTATTTACGAGCAGTACTTC
-,TRBV6-2/TRBV6-3,TRBJ1-1,-,CASSYEVDTEAFF,TGTGCCAGCAGTTATGAGGTTGACACTGAAGCTTTCTTT
TRBD1,TRBV3-1/TRBV3-2,TRBJ2-7,-,CASTRGQAATYEQYF,TGTGCCAGCACCCGAGGACAGGCCGCCACCTACGAGCAGTACTTC
-,TRBV7-2,TRBJ2-1,-,CASSYIRANEQFF,TGTGCCAGCAGCTACATAAGGGCCAATGAGCAGTTCTTC
-,TRBV5-1,TRBJ2-1,-,CASSLDPGALFF,TGCGCCAGCAGCTTGGATCCAGGGGCTCTGTTCTTC
TRBD1,TRBV7-6,TRBJ2-7,-,CASSLPPLEAGTASYEQYF,TGTGCCAGCAGCTTACCCCCGCTCGAGGCTGGGACAGCTTCCTACGAGCAGTACTTC
-,TRBV5-1,TRBJ2-2,-,CASSLAGTRNTGELFF,TGCGCCAGCAGCTTGGCCGGGACAAGGAACACCGGGGAGCTGTTTTTT
TRBD1,TRBV18,TRBJ1-5,-,CASSPLSPGTGGNQPQHF,TGTGCCAGCTCACCCTTGTCCCCAGGGACAGGGGGCAATCAGCCCCAGCATTTT
-,TRBV7-3,TRBJ2-5,-,CASSSGQSETQYF,TGTGCCAGCAGCTCCGGACAGTCCGAAACCCAGTACTTC